Following are 23 T cell receptor beta chains from one sample sequenced in a study of graft-versus-host responses after intestinal transplantation. Here immunoSEQ multiplex PCR was the method, and the copy in TCRdb shows in-frame clones only, minus some. The sample has 4,000 to 6,000 clones, approximately 24% seen once; the top ten hold about 3.6%. The sample here was alloreactive CD4+ T cells from a mixed lymphocyte reaction culture, taken before transplantation. Subset: CFSE-low proliferating T cells sorted from approximately six-day pre-transplant mixed lymphocyte reaction (GvH or HvG direction). Receptor source: a human patient who was an organ donor for intestinal transplantation.

CDR3 sequence (DNA): TGCGCCAGCAGTGTATCCGGGACAGGCGGCGAGCAGTACTTC. This encodes CASSVSGTGGEQYF. The V gene is TRBV10-2, the J gene TRBJ2-7; TRBD1 matches 8 bases. There are 14 residues in the CDR3. Germline loops: CDR1 WSHSY, CDR2 SAAADI. J lost 6 bases, V lost 4 bases, and 8 bases had no gene match.

The V and J genes are TRBV6-6 and TRBJ2-7; D ambiguous. Germline CDR1 and CDR2: MNHNY and SVGAGI (reference sequence). The CDR3 length is 13 residues. V lost 5 bases and J 5 bases, leaving 13 bases between the germline ends. DNA of the CDR3: TGTGCCAGCAGTCGGAGCGCATCGCACGAGCAGTACTTC. It translates to CASSRSASHEQYF.

The gene calls are TRBV4-2 and TRBJ2-1, with 11 nucleotides matching TRBD2. The germline CDR1 and CDR2 sequences are LGHNA and YNFKEQ. Trimming at V came to 1 base and at J to 0 bases, leaving 5 bases not matched to a gene. This CDR3 has 18 amino acids. The CDR3 is CASSQASGGWSSYNEQFF. CDR3 nucleotide sequence: TGTGCCAGCAGCCAAGCTAGCGGGGGGTGGAGCTCCTACAATGAGCAGTTCTTC.

This clone is classed as medium-sized. DNA of the CDR3: TGCGCCAGCACCAGAGACAGAAGGACCTACAATGAGCAGTTCTTC. Translated: CASTRDRRTYNEQFF. The chain combines TRBV5-1 with TRBJ2-1; D perhaps matches TRBD1 (5 bases). This CDR3 is built from 15 residues. Trimming removed 6 bases at V and 2 bases at J, with 15 bases between. CDR1 is SGHRS and CDR2 is YFSETQ in the germline V gene.

This chain joins TRBV13 and TRBJ2-2, with D possibly being TRBD2 (6 bases). The germline V and J ends were trimmed by 4 bases and 0 bases, with 12 bases remaining between them. The V gene's germline CDR1 is PRHDT and CDR2 FYEKMQ (reference sequence). CDR3 length: 16 residues. CDR3 residues: CASSSTSGANTGELFF. CDR3 coding DNA: TGTGCCAGCAGCTCCACGTCGGGGGCGAACACCGGGGAGCTGTTTTTT. Full variable domain (outside the CDR3, taken from reference TRBV13 and TRBJ2-2): AAGVIQSPRHLIKEKRETATLKCYPIPRHDTVYWYQQGPGQDPQFLISFYEKMQSDKGSIPDRFSAQQFSDYHSELNMSSLELGDSALYFCASSSTSGANTGELFFGEGSRLTVL.

This clone occurred a few times. CDR3 coding DNA: TGTGCCATCAGTGAAGGGGTTTACTACGAGCAGTACTTC. Protein sequence: CAISEGVYYEQYF. The chain couples TRBV10-3 to TRBJ2-7, with a tentative D call TRBD1 (5 bases). Trimming removed 3 bases at V and 3 bases at J, with 9 bases between. Germline CDR1 ENHRY, CDR2 SYGVKD. This CDR3 contains 13 residues.

This clone is medium-sized. This chain joins TRBV2 and TRBJ1-6; 7 bases line up with TRBD1. From germline, CDR1 is SNHLY and CDR2 FYNNEI. The CDR3 sequence is 15 residues long. V trimming: 6 bases; J trimming: 7 bases; junction bases outside the gene matches: 9. The CDR3 nucleotides are TGTGCCAGCAGCGGTAACAGGGGCGGGAATTCACCCCTCCACTTT. Protein sequence: CASSGNRGGNSPLHF.

The J gene is TRBJ2-7, the V gene TRBV6-1, with D possibly TRBD2 on 6 matching bases. This CDR3 comprises 18 residues. Germline V CDR1 and CDR2: MNHNS, SASEGT. The V end lost 0 bases, the J end lost 2 bases, and 20 bases lay between the germline ends. The CDR3 is CASSEARTARDIPYEQYF. CDR3 sequence (DNA): TGTGCCAGCAGTGAAGCGCGAACTGCGCGGGATATCCCCTACGAGCAGTACTTC.

V is TRBV7-9 and J is TRBJ1-1, with D unclear. The CDR3 length is 14 residues. Germline V lookup: CDR1 SEHNR, CDR2 FQNEAQ (reference sequence). V lost 8 bases to trimming and J lost 6 bases, with 19 bases between them. CDR3 sequence: CASAAYGGFSEAFF. The DNA for the CDR3 is TGTGCCAGCGCAGCTTACGGCGGGTTCTCTGAAGCTTTCTTT.

There are a few counts of this clone. V is TRBV11-2 and J is TRBJ2-5; the match to TRBD2 covers 8 bases. The V gene's germline CDR1 is SGHAT and CDR2 FQNNGV. This CDR3 contains 14 residues. V lost 5 bases to trimming and J lost 3 bases; unmatched junction nucleotides: 5. CDR3 in amino acids: CASSPLAGKETQYF. The CDR3, as DNA: TGTGCCAGCAGCCCCTTAGCGGGAAAAGAGACCCAGTACTTC.

Within the sample, this clone is medium-sized. J is TRBJ1-2 and V is TRBV7-8; 7 positions agree with TRBD1. There are 15 residues in the CDR3. The junction had 7 bases not matched to a gene; V was cut back by 1 base and J by 5 bases. CDR1 is SGHVS and CDR2 is FQNEAQ in the germline V gene. The CDR3: CASSLVGQGVYGYTF. As DNA, the CDR3 is TGTGCCAGCAGCTTAGTTGGGCAGGGGGTATATGGCTACACCTTC.

This clone was counted a few times. The rearrangement joins TRBV2 to TRBJ1-5; 11 nucleotides align to TRBD1. Germline values: CDR1 SNHLY, CDR2 FYNNEI. The CDR3 contains 14 residues. The V gene end was trimmed by 6 bases and the J gene end by 7 bases; junction bases not matched to a gene: 5. CDR3 loop: CASSGTGGRQPQHF. The CDR3, as DNA: TGTGCCAGCAGCGGGACAGGGGGTCGCCAGCCCCAGCATTTT.

This clone was detected only a few times. The chain joins TRBV18 to TRBJ1-6; TRBD1 aligns across 9 bases. The germline V gene encodes CDR1 KGHSH and CDR2 LQKENI. Trimming removed 4 bases from V and 1 base from J; junction bases left unmatched: 5. The CDR3 contains 17 residues. CDR3 in amino acids: CASSRGTGQSYNSPLHF. For the CDR3, the DNA is TGTGCCAGCTCACGGGGGACAGGGCAATCCTATAATTCACCCCTCCACTTT. The full variable domain, completed using reference TRBV18 and TRBJ1-6, is NAGVMQNPRHLVRRRGQEARLRCSPMKGHSHVYWYRQLPEEGLKFMVYLQKENIIDESGMPKERFSAEFPKEGPSILRIQQVVRGDSAAYFCASSRGTGQSYNSPLHFGNGTRLTVT.

This clone rates as large. CDR3 loop: CASSPGTGDYEQYF. The CDR3 nucleotides are TGTGCCAGCAGCCCAGGGACAGGGGACTACGAGCAGTACTTC. This sequence joins TRBV7-3 and TRBJ2-7, with 10 bases fitting TRBD1. CDR1 is SGHTA and CDR2 is FQGTGA in the germline V gene. The length of the CDR3 is 14 residues. V dropped 5 bases and J dropped 3; count of bases not matched to a gene: 4.

This clone showed up just a few times. The junction departs from the called germline gene at one end, perhaps through a read error. The V call is TRBV6-1, the J call TRBJ2-7, with TRBD2 identical over 11 bases. CDR1 and CDR2 (germline): MNHNS, SASEGT. This CDR3 region has 13 residues. The CDR3: CASSEATSGSLKW. CDR3 DNA: TGTGCCAGCAGTGAAGCCACTAGCGGGAGCCTAAAGTGG.

There are a few counts of this clone. The chain employs TRBV4-2 and TRBJ2-3; TRBD1 matches at 7 bases. The CDR3 is 16 residues long. CDR1 and CDR2 from the germline V gene are LGHNA and YNFKEQ. V shed 0 bases, J shed 3 bases, and the junction held 6 bases outside the gene matches. This CDR3 is CASSQDIDRATDTQYF. Written as DNA, the CDR3 is TGTGCCAGCAGCCAAGATATTGACAGGGCGACAGATACGCAGTATTTT.

This clone appeared a few times. The chain couples TRBV6-1 to TRBJ2-1; maybe TRBD1 (5 bases). The CDR3 runs to 15 residues. CDR1 MNHNS and CDR2 SASEGT come from the germline V gene. Trimming took 6 bases from V and 0 from J, leaving 12 bases between them. The CDR3 here is CASSRQLSSYNEQFF. The DNA for the CDR3 is TGTGCCAGCAGCCGACAGTTGAGCTCCTACAATGAGCAGTTCTTC.

This chain joins TRBV6-5 and TRBJ2-7; weak D call: TRBD2 (5 bases). The germline V gene has CDR1 MNHEY and CDR2 SVGAGI. The V gene lost 10 bases and the J gene lost 2 bases, with 15 bases spanning the gap. The CDR3 is made up of 13 amino acids. The CDR3 spells CATSGSGTYEQYF. The CDR3, as DNA: TGTGCCACCAGCGGTTCGGGGACCTACGAGCAGTACTTC.

This clone is medium-sized by share. The V gene is TRBV6-5, the J gene TRBJ2-4, with TRBD1 as a possible D gene (5 bases). This CDR3 spans 16 amino acids. The V gene lost 2 bases and the J gene lost 6 bases, with 17 bases spanning the gap. Germline V CDR1 and CDR2: MNHEY, SVGAGI. The CDR3 reads CASSYTGHPYINIQYF. CDR3 nucleotide sequence: TGTGCCAGCAGTTACACCGGACACCCCTATATAAACATTCAGTACTTC.

The chain has TRBV11-2 and TRBJ2-7, with TRBD2 matching over 10 bases. Germline V gene data show CDR1 as SGHAT and CDR2 as FQNNGV. This CDR3 contains 14 residues. V trimming: 1 base; J trimming: 4 bases; junction bases outside the gene matches: 1. The CDR3 region is CASSLGLAGYEQYF. The CDR3 coding sequence is TGTGCCAGCAGCTTAGGACTAGCGGGTTACGAGCAGTACTTC.

This clone is medium-sized in the sample. The V call is TRBV6-6, the J call TRBJ2-7; 10 nucleotides match TRBD1. V dropped 0 bases and J dropped 2; count of bases not matched to a gene: 4. The CDR3 has 16 amino acids. The germline CDR1 and CDR2 sequences are MNHNY and SVGAGI (reference sequence). The CDR3, as DNA: TGTGCCAGCAGTTACTCCTTGGGACAGGGGCCCTACGAGCAGTACTTC. Its translation is CASSYSLGQGPYEQYF.

V gene TRBV6-5 combines with J gene TRBJ1-1, with 8 bases matching TRBD1. Trimming cost V 5 bases and J 4 bases; bases outside gene matches: 6. The CDR3 consists of 14 residues. Per germline, CDR1 MNHEY and CDR2 SVGAGI. This CDR3 reads CASSPGQGGTEAFF. The CDR3 DNA reads as TGTGCCAGCAGTCCCGGACAGGGCGGCACTGAAGCTTTCTTT.

This clone was found a few times. The chain combines TRBV7-9 with TRBJ1-1, with TRBD1 as a possible D gene (6 bases). The length of the CDR3 is 13 residues. Looked up from germline, CDR1 is SEHNR and CDR2 is FQNEAQ (reference sequence). Between the trimmed V and J ends, which lost 5 bases and 5 bases, there was a span of 12 bases. CDR3 bases: TGTGCCAGCAGCGTAACAGGGCAAACTGAAGCTTTCTTT. Translating it yields CASSVTGQTEAFF.